Detailed here is one T cell receptor (beta chain). As yet, its antigen is unknown. Trimming took 0 bases from V and 4 from J, leaving 13 bases between them. The CDR3 is 16 residues long. CDR1 is SGHRS, CDR2 YFSETQ, per germline. The record originates from a study of T cell responses to AZD1222 COVID-19 vaccine. Assay: immunoSEQ multiplex PCR; the TCRdb copy retains only in-frame clones and omits some. The sample holds under 120,000 clones; about 85% are singletons and the top ten take 2% to 2.5%. Study-level points and caveats: In a largely white British group with more females than males, clonal diversity was possibly underestimated.

This TCR derives from an adult who received the AZD1222 COVID-19 vaccine. This material consisted of peripheral blood, taken 28 days after the second AZD1222 dose. V is TRBV5-1 and J is TRBJ2-2, with D perhaps assigned TRBD1 or TRBD2 (5 bases each). CDR3 nucleotide sequence: TGCGCCAGCAGCTTGGCCCTAGCCGGGGCCACCGGGGAGCTGTTTTTT. This gives the protein CASSLALAGATGELFF.